Listed here are 6 T cell receptor beta chains from one sample, sequenced in a study of shared clonotypes between healthy human individuals. Generated by immunoSEQ multiplex PCR, the TCRdb table keeps only in-frame clones and is missing some. The sample shows about 2.4 million clones, approximately 90% of them seen only once. What was sequenced was naive CD4+ T cells sorted from blood. Subset of the sample: CD45RA+ positively selected. These receptors were obtained from a man younger than 35 in good health.

The rearrangement joins TRBV27 to TRBJ1-4; the D gene is possibly TRBD1 (6 bases). CDR3 length: 14 amino acids. CDR1 and CDR2 from the germline V gene are MNHEY and SMNVEV (reference sequence). Trimming took off 3 bases at V and 7 bases at J, with 12 bases between the two ends. CDR3 amino acids: CASSLGQGFEKLFF. As DNA, the CDR3 is TGTGCCAGCAGTTTGGGTCAGGGGTTTGAAAAACTGTTTTTT. Using reference TRBV27 and TRBJ1-4 for the parts outside the CDR3, the full variable domain is EAQVTQNPRYLITVTGKKLTVTCSQNMNHEYMSWYRQDPGLGLRQIYYSMNVEVTDKGDVPEGYKVSRKEKRNFPLILESPSPNQTSLYFCASSLGQGFEKLFFGSGTQLSVL.

J is TRBJ1-3 and V is TRBV13; D remains ambiguous. Germline values: CDR1 PRHDT, CDR2 FYEKMQ (reference sequence). V lost 7 bases and J lost 4, with 8 bases in between. The CDR3 contains 12 residues. The CDR3 region is CASNSDGNTIYF. In DNA form, the CDR3 reads TGTGCCAGCAACTCCGACGGAAACACCATATATTTT.

The V and J genes are TRBV9 and TRBJ2-2, with a tentative D call TRBD1 (5 bases). V was cut by 7 bases and J by 2 bases, with 12 bases left in between. This CDR3 is built from 14 residues. Germline CDR1 and CDR2: SGDLS and YYNGEE. The CDR3 nucleotides read TGTGCCAGCGCCAGGGAACCTAACACCGGGGAGCTGTTTTTT. Protein sequence: CASAREPNTGELFF.

With regard to this clone: Other DNA sequences of this sample code for an identical CDR3. The chain uses TRBV4-1 and TRBJ1-1; a possible D gene is TRBD1 (6 bases). The CDR3 is 13 residues long. Germline V gene data show CDR1 as MGHRA and CDR2 as YSYEKL. With 4 bases removed from V and 4 bases from J, the gap between germline ends came to 10 bases. This CDR3 is CASSPRGGTEAFF. In DNA, the CDR3 is TGCGCCAGCAGCCCGAGGGGGGGCACTGAAGCTTTCTTT.

The chain has TRBV2 and TRBJ1-1; D uncertain. Germline assignment: CDR1 SNHLY and CDR2 FYNNEI. Trimming stripped 7 bases from V and 2 bases from J, with 11 bases between. This CDR3 has 13 amino acids. DNA for the CDR3: TGTGCCAGCAAGTCCCCGGGAAACACTGAAGCTTTCTTT. It translates to CASKSPGNTEAFF.

This chain uses TRBV27 with TRBJ2-6; tentatively, D is TRBD1 (6 bases). Per the germline V gene, CDR1 is MNHEY and CDR2 is SMNVEV (reference sequence). Trimming removed 5 bases at V and 0 bases at J, with 8 bases between. This CDR3 region has 15 residues. CDR3 amino acids: CASSADSSGANVLTF. The CDR3 DNA reads TGTGCCAGCAGTGCGGACAGCTCTGGGGCCAACGTCCTGACTTTC.